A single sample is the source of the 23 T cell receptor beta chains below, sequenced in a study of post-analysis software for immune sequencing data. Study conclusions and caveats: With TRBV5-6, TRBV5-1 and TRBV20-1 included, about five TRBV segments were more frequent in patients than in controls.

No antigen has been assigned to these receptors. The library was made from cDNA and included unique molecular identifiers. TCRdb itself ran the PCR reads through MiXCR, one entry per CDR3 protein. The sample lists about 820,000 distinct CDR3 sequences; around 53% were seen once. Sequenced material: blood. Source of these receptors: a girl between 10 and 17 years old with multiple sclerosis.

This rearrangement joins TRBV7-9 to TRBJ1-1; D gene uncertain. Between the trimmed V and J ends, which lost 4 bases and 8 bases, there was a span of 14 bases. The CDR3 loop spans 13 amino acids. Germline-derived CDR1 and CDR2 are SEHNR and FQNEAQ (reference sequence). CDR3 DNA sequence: TGTGCCAGCAGCTCCCCGGGTCTATCAGAAGCTTTCTTT. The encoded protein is CASSSPGLSEAFF.

CDR3 residues: CASSPHDRVGTDTQYF. The CDR3 region has the DNA TGTGCCAGCAGTCCCCACGACAGGGTGGGGACAGATACGCAGTATTTT. The chain employs TRBV27 and TRBJ2-3, with 7 bases identical to TRBD1. The CDR3 is made up of 16 amino acids. V lost 5 bases, J lost 3 bases, and 11 bases stayed unmatched. Germline loops: CDR1 MNHEY, CDR2 SMNVEV (reference sequence).

Here the CDR3 reads CASSLGKTYNEQFF. As DNA, the CDR3 is TGTGCCAGCAGCCTGGGCAAGACCTACAATGAGCAGTTCTTC. The rearrangement joins TRBV6-1 to TRBJ2-1; D not certain. V lost 6 bases and J lost 2, with 11 bases in between. From germline, CDR1 is MNHNS and CDR2 SASEGT. There are 14 residues in the CDR3.

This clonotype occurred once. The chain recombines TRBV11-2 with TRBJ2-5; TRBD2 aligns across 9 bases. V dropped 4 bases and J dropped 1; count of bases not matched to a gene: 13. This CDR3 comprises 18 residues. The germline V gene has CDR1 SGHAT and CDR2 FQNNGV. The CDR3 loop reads CASSSTRIPSGTQETQYF. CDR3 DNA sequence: TGTGCCAGCAGCTCAACCCGGATCCCTAGCGGGACCCAAGAGACCCAGTACTTC. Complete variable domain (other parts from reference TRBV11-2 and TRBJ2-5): EAGVAQSPRYKIIEKRQSVAFWCNPISGHATLYWYQQILGQGPKLLIQFQNNGVVDDSQLPKDRFSAERLKGVDSTLKIQPAKLEDSAVYLCASSSTRIPSGTQETQYFGPGTRLLVL.

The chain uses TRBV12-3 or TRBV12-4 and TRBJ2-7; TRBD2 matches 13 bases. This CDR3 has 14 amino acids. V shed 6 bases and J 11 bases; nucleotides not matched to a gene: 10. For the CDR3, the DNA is TGTGCCAGCAGCCGGACTAGCGGGGGCGTTGAGGAGTACTTC. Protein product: CASSRTSGGVEEYF.

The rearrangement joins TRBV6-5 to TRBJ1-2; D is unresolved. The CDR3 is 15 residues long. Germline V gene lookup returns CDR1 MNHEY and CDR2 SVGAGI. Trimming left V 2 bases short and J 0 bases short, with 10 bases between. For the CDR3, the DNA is TGTGCCAGCAGTTACAGCGCGGGGACTAACTATGGCTACACCTTC. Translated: CASSYSAGTNYGYTF.

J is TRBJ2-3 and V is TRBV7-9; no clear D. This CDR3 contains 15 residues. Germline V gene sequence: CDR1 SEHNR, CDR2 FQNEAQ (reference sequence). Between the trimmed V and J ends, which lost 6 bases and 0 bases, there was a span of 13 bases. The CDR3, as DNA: TGTGCCAGCAGACACCCTACGGGCAGCACAGATACGCAGTATTTT. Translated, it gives CASRHPTGSTDTQYF.

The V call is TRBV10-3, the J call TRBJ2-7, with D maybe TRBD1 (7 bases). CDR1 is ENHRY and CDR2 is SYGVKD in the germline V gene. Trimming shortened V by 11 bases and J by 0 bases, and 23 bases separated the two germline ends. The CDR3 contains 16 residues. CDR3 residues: CASQGGYRTTSYEQYF. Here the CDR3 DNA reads TGTGCCTCGCAGGGGGGATACCGGACAACCTCCTACGAGCAGTACTTC.

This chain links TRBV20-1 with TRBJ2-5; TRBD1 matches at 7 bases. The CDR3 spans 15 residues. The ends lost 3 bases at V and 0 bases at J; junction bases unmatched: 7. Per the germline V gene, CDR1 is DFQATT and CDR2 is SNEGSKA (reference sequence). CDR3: CSASDRGQYQETQYF. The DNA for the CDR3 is TGCAGTGCTAGTGACCGGGGACAGTACCAAGAGACCCAGTACTTC.

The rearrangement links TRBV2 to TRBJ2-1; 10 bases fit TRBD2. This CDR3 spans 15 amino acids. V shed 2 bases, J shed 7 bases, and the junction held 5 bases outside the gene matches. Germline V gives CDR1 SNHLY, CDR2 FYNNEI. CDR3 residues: CASSELAGATNEQFF. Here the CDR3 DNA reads TGTGCCAGCAGTGAACTAGCGGGAGCAACGAATGAGCAGTTCTTC.

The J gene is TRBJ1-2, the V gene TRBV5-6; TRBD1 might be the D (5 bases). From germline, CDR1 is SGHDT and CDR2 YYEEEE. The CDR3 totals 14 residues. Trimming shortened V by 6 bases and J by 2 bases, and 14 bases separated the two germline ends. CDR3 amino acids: CASNSAGVNYGYTF. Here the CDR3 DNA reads TGTGCCAGCAACTCTGCGGGGGTAAACTATGGCTACACCTTC.

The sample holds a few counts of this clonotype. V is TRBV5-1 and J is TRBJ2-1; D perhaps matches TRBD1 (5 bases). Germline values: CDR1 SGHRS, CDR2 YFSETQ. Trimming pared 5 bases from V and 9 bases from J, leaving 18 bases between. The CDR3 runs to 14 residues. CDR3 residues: CASSQGPSTGEQFF. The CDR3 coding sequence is TGCGCCAGCAGTCAGGGCCCCTCCACAGGTGAGCAGTTCTTC.

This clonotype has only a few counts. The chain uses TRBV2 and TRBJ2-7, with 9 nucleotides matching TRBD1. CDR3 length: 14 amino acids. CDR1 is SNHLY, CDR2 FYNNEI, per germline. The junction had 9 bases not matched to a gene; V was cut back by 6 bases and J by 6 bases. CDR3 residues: CASSLGQGGGEQYF. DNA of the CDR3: TGTGCCAGCAGCCTGGGACAGGGAGGGGGCGAGCAGTACTTC.

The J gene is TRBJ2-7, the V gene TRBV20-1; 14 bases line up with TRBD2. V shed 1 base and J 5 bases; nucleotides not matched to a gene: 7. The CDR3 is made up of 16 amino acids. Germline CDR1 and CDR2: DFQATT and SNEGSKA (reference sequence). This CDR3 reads CSARVGLAGGRNEQYF. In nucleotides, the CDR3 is TGCAGTGCTAGAGTAGGACTAGCGGGGGGCCGGAACGAGCAGTACTTC.

The CDR3 DNA reads TGTGCCAGCAGCCAAGGGCGGGCAGGGGGGTCGGTCAATGAGCAGTTCTTC. Translated, it gives CASSQGRAGGSVNEQFF. V gene TRBV3-1 combines with J gene TRBJ2-1; D possibly corresponds to TRBD1 (7 bases). This CDR3 contains 17 residues. Germline CDR1 reads LGHDT; CDR2 reads YNNKEL (reference sequence). Trimming left V 1 base short and J 6 bases short, with 19 bases between.

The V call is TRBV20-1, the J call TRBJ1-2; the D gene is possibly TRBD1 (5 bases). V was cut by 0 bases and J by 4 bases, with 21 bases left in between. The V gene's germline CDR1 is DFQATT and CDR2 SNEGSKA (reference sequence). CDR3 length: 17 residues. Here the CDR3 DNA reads TGCAGTGCTAGAGATCTGGGGCAGCGCATGGCCTCCTATGGCTACACCTTC. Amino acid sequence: CSARDLGQRMASYGYTF.

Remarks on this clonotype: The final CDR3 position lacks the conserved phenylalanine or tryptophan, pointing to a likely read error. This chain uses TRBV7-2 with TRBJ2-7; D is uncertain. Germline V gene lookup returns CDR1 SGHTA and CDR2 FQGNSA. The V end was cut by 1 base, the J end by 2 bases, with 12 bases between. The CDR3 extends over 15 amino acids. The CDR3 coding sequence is TGTGCCAGCAGCTTAGTGTCGTATAGTACCTACGAGCAGTACCTC. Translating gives CASSLVSYSTYEQYL.

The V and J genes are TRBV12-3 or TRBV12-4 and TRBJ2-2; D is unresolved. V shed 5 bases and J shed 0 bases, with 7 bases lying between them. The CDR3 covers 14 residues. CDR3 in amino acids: CASSPQANTGELFF. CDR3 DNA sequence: TGTGCCAGCAGTCCCCAGGCGAACACCGGGGAGCTGTTTTTT.

The CDR3 here is CASSIAGTGYRETQYF. The CDR3 region has the DNA TGCGCCAGCAGCATTGCCGGGACAGGGTATCGAGAGACCCAGTACTTC. The J gene is TRBJ2-5, the V gene TRBV5-1; 9 positions agree with TRBD1. Germline V CDR1 and CDR2: SGHRS, YFSETQ. The CDR3 spans 16 residues. With 4 bases clipped from V and 4 bases from J, the junction kept 11 bases outside the gene matches.

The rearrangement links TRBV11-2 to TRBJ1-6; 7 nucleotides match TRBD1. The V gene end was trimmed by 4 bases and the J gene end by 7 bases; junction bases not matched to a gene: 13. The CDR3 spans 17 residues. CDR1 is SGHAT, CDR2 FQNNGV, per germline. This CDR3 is CASSSIKETGKNSPLHF. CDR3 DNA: TGTGCCAGCAGCTCGATAAAGGAGACAGGGAAGAATTCACCCCTCCACTTT.

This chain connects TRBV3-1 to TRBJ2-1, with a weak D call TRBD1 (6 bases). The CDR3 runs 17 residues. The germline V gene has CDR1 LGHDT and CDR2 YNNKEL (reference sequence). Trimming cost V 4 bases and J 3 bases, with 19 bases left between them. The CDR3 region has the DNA TGTGCCAGCAGCCCCCTCTGGGGAGTACAGGGCTACAATGAGCAGTTCTTC. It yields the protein CASSPLWGVQGYNEQFF.

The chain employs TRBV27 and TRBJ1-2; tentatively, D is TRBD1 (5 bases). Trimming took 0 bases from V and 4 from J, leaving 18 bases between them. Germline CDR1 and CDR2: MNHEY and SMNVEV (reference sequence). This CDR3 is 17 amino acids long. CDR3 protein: CASSLSPGTGGSYGYTF. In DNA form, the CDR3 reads TGTGCCAGCAGTTTATCGCCCGGGACCGGCGGGAGCTATGGCTACACCTTC.

DNA for the CDR3: TGCGCCAGCAGCTCTAGGACTAGCGGGAGTCTCCACGAGCAGTACTTC. The encoded protein is CASSSRTSGSLHEQYF. The chain carries TRBV5-1 and TRBJ2-4, with TRBD2 matching over 13 bases. TRBJ2-7 matches the DNA end more closely, so the J call is doubtful. Looked up from germline, CDR1 is SGHRS and CDR2 is YFSETQ. The CDR3 is 16 amino acids.